This record looks at one T cell receptor beta chain sequence and its context. In the same sample, other DNA sequences code for this CDR3. The study reverse transcribed the entire isolated RNA, so it sequenced expressed TCRB transcripts. Clones were read by immunoSEQ multiplex PCR, and TCRdb kept only the in-frame ones, dropping some. The sample contains hundreds of thousands of clones, 30% of which appear only once. The source of the sample is a study of beta chain features in type 1 diabetes. The germline V gene has CDR1 MNHEY and CDR2 SVGAGI. The CDR3 loop spans 14 amino acids. Losses at the gene ends were 2 bases for V and 4 bases for J; bases not matched to a gene: 5.

The sequenced sample consisted of naive CD4+ T cells from blood. The chain has TRBV6-5 and TRBJ2-7; 7 positions agree with TRBD1. The clonotype was recovered from a man between 18 and 35 years old in good health. The CDR3 protein is CASSYRDRVYEQYF. The CDR3, as DNA: TGTGCCAGCAGTTACAGGGACAGAGTATACGAGCAGTACTTC.